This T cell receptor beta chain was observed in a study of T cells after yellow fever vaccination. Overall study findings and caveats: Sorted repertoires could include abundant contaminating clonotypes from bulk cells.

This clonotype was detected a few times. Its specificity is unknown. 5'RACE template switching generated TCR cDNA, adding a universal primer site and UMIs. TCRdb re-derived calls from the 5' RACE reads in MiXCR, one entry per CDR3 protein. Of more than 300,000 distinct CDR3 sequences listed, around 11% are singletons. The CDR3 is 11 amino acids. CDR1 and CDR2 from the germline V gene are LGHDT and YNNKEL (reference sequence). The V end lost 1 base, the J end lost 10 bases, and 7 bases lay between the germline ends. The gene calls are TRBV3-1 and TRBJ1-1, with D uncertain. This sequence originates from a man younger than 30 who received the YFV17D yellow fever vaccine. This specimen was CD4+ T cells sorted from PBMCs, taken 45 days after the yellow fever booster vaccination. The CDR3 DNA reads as TGTGCCAGCAGCCAAGCTGGAGGAGCTTTCTTT. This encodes CASSQAGGAFF.